The 10 T cell receptor beta chains below come from one sample, sequenced in a study of blood T cell repertoires in COVID-19. Generated by immunoSEQ multiplex PCR, the TCRdb table keeps only in-frame clones and is missing some. The table records around 150,000 clones, roughly 84% of them present only once. The sequencing sample was made of peripheral blood. These receptors came from a man in his 70s with acute or convalescent COVID-19.

The rearrangement links TRBV5-1 to TRBJ2-7; 8 positions match TRBD2. This CDR3 has 14 residues. Per the germline V gene, CDR1 is SGHRS and CDR2 is YFSETQ. Trimming removed 0 bases from V and 5 bases from J; junction bases left unmatched: 4. CDR3 residues: CASSLAGGANEQYF. CDR3 sequence (DNA): TGCGCCAGCAGCTTGGCCGGGGGGGCCAACGAGCAGTACTTC.

The V and J genes are TRBV10-3 and TRBJ1-1; TRBD1 might be the D (6 bases). Looked up from germline, CDR1 is ENHRY and CDR2 is SYGVKD. CDR3 size: 13 residues. V lost 10 bases, J lost 4 bases, and 16 bases lay in between. The CDR3 DNA sequence: TGTGCCAGTACGGGGGGCGTGGGCACTGAAGCTTTCTTT. Its protein is CASTGGVGTEAFF.

The rearrangement uses TRBV3-1 (or the pseudogene TRBV3-2) and TRBJ1-5, with D possibly TRBD1 on 5 matching bases. CDR1 is LGHDT and CDR2 is YNNKEL in the germline V gene (reference sequence). CDR3 length equals 15 residues. Trimming pared 2 bases from V and 5 bases from J, leaving 13 bases between. This CDR3 reads CASSQTGFGDQPQHF. CDR3 in DNA: TGTGCCAGCAGCCAAACAGGTTTTGGGGATCAGCCCCAGCATTTT.

This chain uses TRBV28 with TRBJ2-2; D uncertain. Germline-derived CDR1 and CDR2 are MDHEN and SYDVKM. This CDR3 is built from 12 residues. V lost 7 bases and J lost 6, with 9 bases in between. DNA of the CDR3: TGTGCCAGCAAACGGAGCCCCGGGGAGCTGTTTTTT. It encodes CASKRSPGELFF.

The chain couples TRBV5-5 to TRBJ1-2; possible D gene TRBD1, 6 bases. Germline lookup yields CDR1 SGHKS and CDR2 YYEKEE (reference sequence). V lost 2 bases, J lost 8 bases, and 13 bases lay in between. The CDR3 loop spans 13 amino acids. CDR3 DNA: TGTGCCAGCAGCTTATTGTCAGGGGAGGGCTACACCTTC. Translated: CASSLLSGEGYTF.

This clone was recorded once. The V gene is TRBV29-1, the J gene TRBJ1-3; D not certain. This CDR3 spans 11 amino acids. Trimming shortened V by 6 bases and J by 0 bases, and 3 bases separated the two germline ends. CDR1 and CDR2 (germline): SQVTM, ANQGSEA. The CDR3 spells CSVFSGNTIYF. CDR3 DNA sequence: TGCAGCGTCTTCTCTGGAAACACCATATATTTT.

The chain is built from TRBV2 and TRBJ1-1, with D maybe TRBD1 (5 bases). The CDR3 consists of 11 residues. Between the trimmed V and J ends, which lost 6 bases and 6 bases, there was a span of 8 bases. Looked up from germline, CDR1 is SNHLY and CDR2 is FYNNEI. The DNA for the CDR3 is TGTGCCAGCAGACTACAGGCTGAAGCTTTCTTT. Amino acid sequence: CASRLQAEAFF.

V is TRBV11-2 and J is TRBJ2-7; 8 bases match TRBD2. The CDR3 covers 15 residues. Germline values: CDR1 SGHAT, CDR2 FQNNGV. Trimming cost V 4 bases and J 4 bases; bases outside gene matches: 9. This CDR3 reads CASSSSSGSQYEQYF. CDR3 nucleotide sequence: TGTGCCAGCAGCTCCTCAAGCGGGAGTCAGTACGAGCAGTACTTC.

This clone was detected only once. The chain has TRBV7-2 and TRBJ1-2; 9 bases map to TRBD1. V dropped 4 bases and J dropped 5; count of bases not matched to a gene: 5. The CDR3 contains 14 residues. Germline assignment: CDR1 SGHTA and CDR2 FQGNSA. The CDR3 DNA sequence: TGTGCCAGCAGCTGGACAGGGGCTCGGTATGGCTACACCTTC. Translation: CASSWTGARYGYTF.

The rearrangement joins TRBV7-2 to TRBJ1-1; a weak D match, TRBD1 (5 bases). Germline lookup yields CDR1 SGHTA and CDR2 FQGNSA. The CDR3 is 15 amino acids. The V end was cut by 3 bases, the J end by 4 bases, with 15 bases between. The CDR3 here is CASSFQGGIATEAFF. CDR3 bases: TGTGCCAGCAGCTTTCAGGGTGGAATAGCCACTGAAGCTTTCTTT.